A selection of T cell receptor beta chains follows, all from one sample in a study of OX40 agonist ivuxolimab in advanced cancers. Produced via immunoSEQ multiplex PCR; TCRdb's table is partial and in-frame only. The profile shows about 150,000 clones, roughly 94% of them singletons. The sample was CD4+ or CD8+ T cells sorted from blood, taken in a trial of the OX40 agonist ivuxolimab. These receptors all come from an adult with an advanced solid tumor such as melanoma, head and neck, liver or kidney cancer. The CDR3 runs from the conserved cysteine through the conserved F or W. Fields, in order: D gene, V gene, CDR3 protein. D genes are given only for firm matches.

>-|TRBV16
CASNTDGVYGYTF
>-|TRBV11-2
CASSSMDRGPRLFF
>-|TRBV29-1
CSVAEGGNTEAFF
>-|TRBV9
CASSVVGGGAGTGELFF
>-|TRBV7-2
CASSKRMVDTEAFF
>-|TRBV6-5
CASRVPSPYEQYF
>TRBD1|TRBV6-1
CASSELRTGRSEKLFF
>-|TRBV5-1
CASSSPGGQETQYF
>TRBD1|TRBV18
CASTTGGTSGNTIYF
>TRBD1|TRBV30
CAWSPRDSPYEQYF
>-|TRBV10-3
CAIRGVRGSYEQYF
>TRBD2|TRBV19
CASSWTSGRLGTGELFF
>-|TRBV7-2
CASRYLGAPGDGYTF
>-|TRBV21-1
CASSKGLQTSNQPQHF
>TRBD1|TRBV27
CASSSLITGGETQYF
>TRBD1|TRBV4-3
CASKRGNRGNEKLFF
>-|TRBV2
CASSRLGELFF
>-|TRBV2
CASSQGAGASGANVLTF
>TRBD1|TRBV7-2
CASSSQGNYGYTF
>-|TRBV12-5
CASGPGGRDGAYEQYF
>-|TRBV11-2
CASSQMGAGELFF
>-|TRBV5-6
CASSFGGQPQHF
>-|TRBV5-6
CASSLQGDYGYTF
>-|TRBV2
CASTWNTGELFF
>TRBD1|TRBV29-1
CSGLTGYEQYF
>-|TRBV7-9
CASSQLASYEQYF
>TRBD1|TRBV28
CASSSTGGTGELFF
>-|TRBV18
CASSPRRETYEQYF
>-|TRBV19
CASSAGPYNEQFF
>TRBD2|TRBV18
CASSSTSGGDKNIQYF
>-|TRBV28
CASSVDSTDTQYF
>TRBD1|TRBV19
CASSTGTGANTQYF
>-|TRBV27
CASSLMGGAVTNEKLFF
>TRBD2|TRBV6-1
CASSERAGGHF
>-|TRBV19
CASSITDTYYNEQFF
>-|TRBV11-2
CASSIGQPWGDSPLHF
>-|TRBV6-5
CASSDRDGSYEQYF
>-|TRBV2
CASWRESYNSPLHF
>TRBD2|TRBV11-2
CASSLPGLAGGDEQFF
>-|TRBV5-6
CASSRRPHEAFF
>-|TRBV27
CASSSLGLPNYGYTF
>-|TRBV5-1
CASSLASRSNEQFF
>-|TRBV6-5
CASSRGRLGEKLFF
>-|TRBV27
CASSRRGDGSPLHF
>-|TRBV7-9
CASSLASNQPQHF